These 27 T cell receptor beta chains originate from one sample sequenced in a study of high-grade serous ovarian cancer treatment subgroups. TCRdb's copy holds only in-frame clones and misses some; the assay was immunoSEQ multiplex PCR. The table includes about 30,000 clones, approximately 79% detected once. Tumor tissue was taken before any definitive surgery or chemotherapy was given. Input material: tumor tissue. The receptors shown here come from a human donor with high-grade serous ovarian cancer.

This clone occurred once. The genes are TRBV15 and TRBJ2-7, with TRBD2 identical over 10 bases. V lost 4 bases, J lost 4 bases, and 10 bases stayed unmatched. This CDR3 is built from 16 residues. Germline V CDR1 and CDR2: LNHNV, YYDKDF (reference sequence). CDR3 bases: TGTGCCACCAGCACCACCGCAGCGGGAGGGAGGTACGAGCAGTACTTC. Protein: CATSTTAAGGRYEQYF.

The chain combines TRBV4-2 with TRBJ1-1; D may be TRBD1 (5 bases). The CDR3 is made up of 14 amino acids. Trimming shortened V by 3 bases and J by 1 base, and 9 bases separated the two germline ends. Germline V gives CDR1 LGHNA, CDR2 YNFKEQ. CDR3 DNA: TGTGCCAGCAGCCAGGTCCAGGGGAACACTGAAGCTTTCTTT. Its protein is CASSQVQGNTEAFF.

The rearrangement links TRBV6-1 to TRBJ2-2; 9 positions agree with TRBD2. The V and J ends lost 4 bases and 4 bases, in that order; junction bases with no gene match: 1. Germline CDR1 MNHNS, CDR2 SASEGT. This CDR3 has 14 amino acids. The CDR3 nucleotides are TGTGCCAGCAGTGTACTAGCGGGCACCGGGGAGCTGTTTTTT. Its translation: CASSVLAGTGELFF.

The V gene is TRBV19, the J gene TRBJ2-5; TRBD2 matches 10 bases. With the DNA end fitting TRBJ2-7 better, the J assignment may be wrong. From germline, CDR1 is LNHDA and CDR2 SQIVND (reference sequence). The CDR3 covers 17 residues. This CDR3 reads CASSMAWLAGAPYEQYF. The CDR3 region has the DNA TGTGCCAGTAGTATGGCCTGGCTAGCGGGGGCCCCCTACGAGCAGTACTTC.

The rearrangement joins TRBV6-1 to TRBJ2-6, with D tentatively TRBD2 (5 bases). Germline V gene sequence: CDR1 MNHNS, CDR2 SASEGT. Trimming stripped 5 bases from V and 2 bases from J, with 7 bases between. This CDR3 spans 14 amino acids. The CDR3 coding sequence is TGTGCCAGCAGTATGGAGGCTGGGGCCAACGTCCTGACTTTC. Protein sequence: CASSMEAGANVLTF.

This clone was found once. This chain links TRBV28 with TRBJ1-1; 8 bases fit TRBD1. This CDR3 contains 12 residues. CDR1 is MDHEN and CDR2 is SYDVKM in the germline V gene. CDR3 region: CTAGGFSREAFF. The CDR3 nucleotides are TGTACGGCAGGGGGCTTCTCCCGGGAAGCTTTCTTT.

This clone was seen a handful of times. The rearrangement joins TRBV18 to TRBJ1-1; no clear D. The V gene lost 3 bases and the J gene lost 1 base, with 9 bases spanning the gap. Germline loops: CDR1 KGHSH, CDR2 LQKENI. The CDR3 covers 14 residues. In nucleotides, the CDR3 is TGTGCCAGCTCACCGGTAGCCCAGAACACTGAAGCTTTCTTT. This encodes CASSPVAQNTEAFF. Supplemented by reference TRBV18 and TRBJ1-1, the full variable domain reads NAGVMQNPRHLVRRRGQEARLRCSPMKGHSHVYWYRQLPEEGLKFMVYLQKENIIDESGMPKERFSAEFPKEGPSILRIQQVVRGDSAAYFCASSPVAQNTEAFFGQGTRLTVV.

This clone was recorded a few times. The chain has TRBV6-4 and TRBJ1-2; 9 bases match TRBD1. Germline-derived CDR1 and CDR2 are MRHNA and SNTAGT. The V gene end was trimmed by 7 bases and the J gene end by 3 bases; junction bases not matched to a gene: 6. The CDR3 covers 14 residues. In DNA, the CDR3 is TGTGCCAGCACCCCGGACAGGGGCCACTATGGCTACACCTTC. Residues: CASTPDRGHYGYTF.

The rearrangement uses TRBV5-1 and TRBJ2-7, with TRBD2 as a possible D gene (6 bases). V was pared by 3 bases and J by 6 bases, with 19 bases between. The CDR3 runs 15 residues. The V gene's germline CDR1 is SGHRS and CDR2 YFSETQ. The CDR3 loop is CASSWTGTPVSEQYF. In DNA, the CDR3 is TGCGCCAGCAGCTGGACCGGGACTCCAGTCTCCGAGCAGTACTTC.

V gene TRBV6-1 combines with J gene TRBJ2-7; 12 bases agree with TRBD2. Germline assignment: CDR1 MNHNS and CDR2 SASEGT. V shed 4 bases, J shed 1 base, and the junction held 5 bases outside the gene matches. The CDR3 totals 16 residues. This CDR3 reads CASSGGTSGRSYEQYF. The CDR3, as DNA: TGTGCCAGCAGTGGCGGGACTAGCGGGCGTTCCTACGAGCAGTACTTC.

The chain employs TRBV21-1 and TRBJ1-2. TRBV21-1 is recorded as a pseudogene. This CDR3 comprises 16 residues. The CDR3, as DNA: TGTGCCAGCAGCAAAAGGGGGGGGGCGTATAACTATGGCTACACCTTC. Translating gives CASSKRGGAYNYGYTF.

The count of this clone is one. This chain links TRBV2 with TRBJ2-1; 7 nucleotides line up with TRBD1. V lost 9 bases to trimming and J lost 5 bases; unmatched junction nucleotides: 4. CDR1 and CDR2 from the germline V gene are SNHLY and FYNNEI. This CDR3 has 12 amino acids. CDR3 protein: CASSTGNNEQFF. The CDR3 DNA is TGTGCCAGTTCGACAGGGAACAATGAGCAGTTCTTC.

This clone came up once. V and J are TRBV6-6 and TRBJ2-5, with unresolved D. Trimming cost V 2 bases and J 2 bases, with 3 bases left between them. Germline V gene data show CDR1 as MNHNY and CDR2 as SVGAGI (reference sequence). This CDR3 spans 12 amino acids. The CDR3 region is CASSYRQETQYF. The CDR3 DNA sequence: TGTGCCAGCAGTTACAGGCAAGAGACCCAGTACTTC.

The V gene is TRBV29-1, the J gene TRBJ2-3, with D tentatively TRBD2 (5 bases). The germline gives CDR1 SQVTM, CDR2 ANQGSEA. Trimming took 7 bases from V and 5 from J, leaving 22 bases between them. This CDR3 is 15 amino acids long. As DNA, the CDR3 is TGCAGCGCGGAACCCGGAAGGCAAGGAGGAGATACGCAGTATTTT. Amino acids: CSAEPGRQGGDTQYF.

The CDR3 loop reads CASSYSSPGTGELFF. CDR3 DNA: TGTGCCAGCAGTTACTCGTCGCCGGGCACCGGGGAGCTGTTTTTT. V gene TRBV6-5 combines with J gene TRBJ2-2; D gene uncertain. Trimming took 0 bases from V and 4 from J, leaving 9 bases between them. This CDR3 has 15 amino acids. Germline CDR1 is MNHEY and CDR2 is SVGAGI.

The rearrangement links TRBV5-1 to TRBJ1-2; TRBD1 matches at 8 bases. The V and J ends lost 3 bases and 8 bases, in that order; junction bases with no gene match: 9. Germline CDR1 reads SGHRS; CDR2 reads YFSETQ. The length of the CDR3 is 14 residues. CDR3 DNA sequence: TGCGCCAGCAGCTCAGCCGGGACAGGCGGGGGCTACACCTTC. Amino acids: CASSSAGTGGGYTF. The full variable domain, with the rest looked up from reference TRBV5-1 and TRBJ1-2, is KAGVTQTPRYLIKTRGQQVTLSCSPISGHRSVSWYQQTPGQGLQFLFEYFSETQRNKGNFPGRFSGRQFSNSRSEMNVSTLELGDSALYLCASSSAGTGGGYTFGSGTRLTVV.

This clone was observed a single time. The V call is TRBV12-1, the J call TRBJ2-4; the DNA was not used to check the table's D call, TRBD2. TRBV12-1 constitutes a pseudogene. The CDR3 is 14 residues long. CDR3 protein: CASRGGITKNIQYF. Here the CDR3 DNA reads TGTGCCAGCAGGGGAGGGATTACCAAAAACATTCAGTACTTC.

The genes are TRBV2 and TRBJ1-2; 7 bases agree with TRBD1. CDR1 SNHLY and CDR2 FYNNEI come from the germline V gene. V was pared by 4 bases and J by 8 bases, with 7 bases of the junction left unmatched. The CDR3 spans 13 residues. The CDR3 region has the DNA TGTGCCAGCAGTGTTCGGGCAGGGGGGGGCTACACCTTC. This translates into CASSVRAGGGYTF.

The chain couples TRBV5-1 to TRBJ2-5, with a weak D call TRBD2 (8 bases). The CDR3 is 15 amino acids. Trimming removed 3 bases at V and 5 bases at J, with 17 bases between. The V gene's germline CDR1 is SGHRS and CDR2 YFSETQ. CDR3 loop: CASSSGGGAGETQYF. CDR3 nucleotides: TGCGCCAGCAGCTCGGGAGGGGGCGCGGGGGAGACCCAGTACTTC.

The chain recombines TRBV5-1 with TRBJ1-2, with a weak D call TRBD1 (6 bases). This CDR3 has 13 residues. Germline V lookup: CDR1 SGHRS, CDR2 YFSETQ. V gave up 0 bases and J gave up 8 bases, with 11 bases separating them. This CDR3 is CASSLEGGEGYTF. The CDR3 DNA reads as TGCGCCAGCAGCTTGGAGGGGGGCGAGGGCTACACCTTC.

The chain uses TRBV5-1 and TRBJ2-5; 7 positions match TRBD2. The CDR3 consists of 16 residues. CDR1 and CDR2 (germline): SGHRS, YFSETQ. V dropped 0 bases and J dropped 2; count of bases not matched to a gene: 7. CDR3 in DNA: TGCGCCAGCAGCTTGGGCCCGGGAGGCGGACAAGAGACCCAGTACTTC. Its translation: CASSLGPGGGQETQYF.

The rearrangement links TRBV18 to TRBJ2-1; D is perhaps TRBD2 (6 bases). Germline CDR1 and CDR2: KGHSH and LQKENI. Trimming removed 3 bases from V and 9 bases from J, with 18 bases in between. The CDR3 loop spans 15 amino acids. The CDR3 nucleotides are TGTGCCAGCTCACCGGCCATTACTGCGGAGGGTGAGCAGTTCTTC. Encoded protein: CASSPAITAEGEQFF.

The chain has TRBV11-2 and TRBJ1-1; 11 nucleotides match TRBD1. The CDR3 totals 13 residues. V dropped 5 bases and J dropped 10; count of bases not matched to a gene: 6. The V gene's germline CDR1 is SGHAT and CDR2 FQNNGV. The CDR3: CASSIGQGAGAFF. CDR3 DNA sequence: TGTGCCAGCAGCATCGGACAGGGGGCAGGAGCTTTCTTT.

The V call is TRBV12-5, the J call TRBJ2-7, with D maybe TRBD1 (5 bases). V was pared by 2 bases and J by 10 bases, with 12 bases between. Germline-derived CDR1 and CDR2 are LGHNT and FRNRAP. The CDR3 covers 12 residues. DNA for the CDR3: TGTGCTAGTGGTTTGATATCAGGGTATCAGTACTTC. Translation gives CASGLISGYQYF.

The gene calls are TRBV9 and TRBJ2-3, with TRBD2 identical over 8 bases. Germline-derived CDR1 and CDR2 are SGDLS and YYNGEE. The CDR3 contains 18 residues. The ends lost 6 bases at V and 0 bases at J; junction bases unmatched: 15. The CDR3 sequence: CASNRRGGATTSTDTQYF. The DNA of the CDR3 is TGTGCCAGCAATCGCCGGGGGGGGGCTACCACTAGCACAGATACGCAGTATTTT.

This chain joins TRBV6-4 and TRBJ1-1; D not resolved. The germline V gene has CDR1 MRHNA and CDR2 SNTAGT. Trimming removed 5 bases at V and 0 bases at J, with 7 bases between. The CDR3 runs 13 residues. The CDR3 sequence: CASSSSLNTEAFF. The CDR3 DNA sequence: TGTGCCAGCAGTAGTTCCCTGAACACTGAAGCTTTCTTT.

In DNA, the CDR3 is TGTGCCAGCAGCTTGGAACTAGCGGGATTTGGGGCCAACGTCCTGACTTTC. Translation: CASSLELAGFGANVLTF. The V gene is TRBV5-6, the J gene TRBJ2-6; 10 bases align to TRBD2. The CDR3 contains 17 residues. The junction had 3 bases not matched to a gene; V was cut back by 0 bases and J by 3 bases. CDR1 is SGHDT and CDR2 is YYEEEE in the germline V gene.